These T cell receptor beta chains were read from a single sample in a study of T cells after yellow fever vaccination. TCRdb ran MiXCR on the 5' RACE reads and lists one entry per CDR3 protein. The sample contains about 340,000 distinct CDR3 sequences, approximately 3.9% of which appear only once. This sample comprised PBMCs, obtained 5 days after the yellow fever booster vaccination. The receptor source for this set is a man aged 18 to 35 who received the YFV17D yellow fever vaccine. Each CDR3 is given with its conserved first and last residue. Clone size, where shown, is once, few, many, or a class for clones that have expanded.

TRBV9	15	many	TRBJ2-2	CASSVGVFSTGELFF
TRBV12-3/TRBV12-4	16	-	TRBJ1-4	CASSFGLTGGVEKLFF
TRBV7-9	14	many	TRBJ1-1	CASSELGVNTEAFF
TRBV7-9	16	few	TRBJ2-3	CASSPLVGDITDTQYF
TRBV12-3/TRBV12-4	15	-	TRBJ1-5	CASSWSGRSNQPQHF
TRBV6-6	13	few	TRBJ1-1	CASTIGSGTEAFF
TRBV7-2	13	many	TRBJ1-3	CASSWDSGNTIYF
TRBV4-1	16	-	TRBJ1-1	CASSQDGTGGRTEAFF
TRBV7-9	17	few	TRBJ2-6	CASSFGGVSAGANVLTF
TRBV4-3	14	-	TRBJ2-3	CASSQTSSKDTQYF
TRBV12-5	14	many	TRBJ2-7	CASGPGTQPYEQYF
TRBV7-2	15	many	TRBJ1-5	CASSPIRGSNQPQHF
TRBV27	14	-	TRBJ1-6	CASRSGAGDSPLHF
TRBV6-2/TRBV6-3	11	many	TRBJ2-3	CASSYSYTQYF
TRBV12-3/TRBV12-4	14	-	TRBJ2-6	CASASPSGANVLTF
TRBV6-1	14	-	TRBJ2-5	CASTPGGIQETQYF
TRBV2	14	-	TRBJ1-2	CASSEDSGRGGYTF
TRBV18	14	once	TRBJ2-5	CASSPPEGKETQYF
TRBV20-1	15	-	TRBJ2-7	CSARKPGLAPYEQYF
TRBV6-5	17	few	TRBJ2-1	CASSYFAGGPFPNEQFF
TRBV18	15	few	TRBJ2-7	CASSPPSGGAYEQYF
TRBV5-5	14	few	TRBJ2-7	CASSQPGARYEQYF
TRBV5-1	15	few	TRBJ2-6	CASSFVGPGANVLTF
TRBV11-2	16	few	TRBJ2-3	CASSLGAGLSTDTQYF
TRBV12-3/TRBV12-4	15	few	TRBJ1-1	CASSPGQWMNTEAFF
TRBV4-1	16	few	TRBJ1-4	CASSHEPGQVNEKLFF
TRBV12-3/TRBV12-4	15	-	TRBJ1-6	CASSFRVSSNSPLHF
TRBV15	16	many	TRBJ2-2	CATSPSGGANTGELFF
TRBV4-3	18	few	TRBJ2-6	CASSQVQGNSAGANVLTF
TRBV10-1	13	many	TRBJ2-5	CASSEQYQETQYF
TRBV11-2	14	few	TRBJ2-5	CASSSLSLIQTQYF
TRBV18	15	many	TRBJ1-2	CASSPAQGPNYGYTF
TRBV7-2	14	few	TRBJ2-7	CASSLEAGSDEQYF
TRBV7-8	15	few	TRBJ1-2	CASSAGGWGTYGYTF
TRBV6-5	16	few	TRBJ1-5	CASSHLGQGLGQPQHF
TRBV4-2	14	few	TRBJ2-2	CASSQDPAAGELFF
TRBV10-3	14	many	TRBJ2-3	CAISEKARTDTQYF
TRBV5-1	15	many	TRBJ2-7	CASSDPGQSSYEQYF
TRBV5-1	16	-	TRBJ2-3	CASSSNSGANKDTQYF
TRBV20-1	18	-	TRBJ2-3	CSARVESPGGASTDTQYF
TRBV20-1	13	many	TRBJ2-1	CSARGSPYNEQFF
TRBV20-1	18	few	TRBJ1-1	CSARDFKGPTGSNTEAFF
TRBV12-3/TRBV12-4	14	few	TRBJ1-1	CASTPRAGHTEAFF
TRBV7-9	12	-	TRBJ1-2	CASSLAVYGYTF